A single sample gave rise to the 2 T cell receptor beta chains below, sequenced in a study of cytomegalovirus exposure and HLA in healthy donors. The PCR made use of 60 Vbeta and 13 Jbeta primers. Assay used: immunoSEQ multiplex PCR; TCRdb lists only in-frame clones, some missing. This table holds some 110,000 clones, approximately 73% found once. Material: PBMCs. All receptors come from a man between 60 and 75 years old in good health and CMV-seropositive.

The gene calls are TRBV6-1 and TRBJ1-2; a weak D match, TRBD1 (6 bases). The CDR3 covers 15 residues. Trimming removed 4 bases from V and 7 bases from J, with 19 bases in between. Germline assignment: CDR1 MNHNS and CDR2 SASEGT. CDR3 DNA sequence: TGTGCCAGCAGTGCGTTGGGGGGGCGCAAGTCTGGCTACACCTTC. As protein: CASSALGGRKSGYTF.

The gene calls are TRBV7-9 and TRBJ2-7, with TRBD1 as a possible D gene (5 bases). CDR3 size: 14 residues. The V gene's germline CDR1 is SEHNR and CDR2 FQNEAQ (reference sequence). V lost 2 bases and J 2 bases, leaving 10 bases between the germline ends. CDR3 amino acids: CASSLIGRAYEQYF. In nucleotides, the CDR3 is TGTGCCAGCAGCTTAATCGGCAGGGCCTACGAGCAGTACTTC.